This TCR beta chain stems from a study of blood T cell repertoires in COVID-19. Generated by immunoSEQ multiplex PCR, the TCRdb table keeps only in-frame clones and is missing some. The sample holds some 200,000 clones, roughly 80% seen once. The V gene end was trimmed by 4 bases and the J gene end by 4 bases; junction bases not matched to a gene: 12. Germline CDR1 LGHDT, CDR2 YNNKEL (reference sequence). CDR3 size: 17 residues. This clonotype was sampled from a woman in her 70s with COVID-19, enrolled during active disease. The chain is built from TRBV3-1 (or the pseudogene TRBV3-2) and TRBJ2-3; 9 bases agree with TRBD2. The specimen sequenced was peripheral blood. The CDR3 is CASSPLKGSGGPDTQYF. The CDR3 nucleotides are TGTGCCAGCAGCCCCCTTAAGGGTAGCGGGGGCCCAGATACGCAGTATTTT.